The next 2 T cell receptor beta chains were all read from a single sample in a study of T cells after yellow fever vaccination. TCRdb itself ran the 5' RACE reads through MiXCR, one entry per CDR3 protein. The data show about 320,000 distinct CDR3 sequences, around 4.4% seen once. The sequences come from PBMCs, collected 15 days after the yellow fever booster vaccination. The receptors derive from a man in his late teens or twenties who received the YFV17D yellow fever vaccine.

The chain employs TRBV23-1 and TRBJ2-3; D gene uncertain. TRBV23-1 is labeled an ORF, and its function is uncertain. This CDR3 is built from 14 residues. The V end was cut by 3 bases, the J end by 1 base, with 8 bases between. CDR3: CASSHRQRTDTQYF. The DNA for the CDR3 is TGCGCCAGCAGTCATCGGCAGCGCACAGATACGCAGTATTTT.

This clonotype was recorded many times. This chain uses TRBV24-1 with TRBJ2-1; D not certain. V lost 5 bases to trimming and J lost 7 bases, with 5 bases between them. CDR3 size: 11 residues. Germline CDR1 is KGHDR and CDR2 is SFDVKD. DNA for the CDR3: TGTGCCACCAGTGTCTTAAATGAGCAGTTCTTC. Protein sequence: CATSVLNEQFF.